This T cell receptor beta chain derives from a study of beta chain features in type 1 diabetes. About the research overall: Summed over all samples, the examined sorted cells came to 107,917,701.

This clone was counted only a few times. The antigen remains unidentified. Study results and caveats: Shortening that was moderate but significant affected the TCRB CDR3s of Type 1 diabetes patients in all four CD4+ subsets.

Every bit of the isolated RNA underwent reverse transcription, so sequencing read expressed TCRB transcripts. The data were produced by immunoSEQ multiplex PCR, yet TCRdb's version contains in-frame clones alone and is incomplete. The sample carries some 700,000 clones, around an eighth recorded once. The CDR3 has 16 amino acids. The junction had 0 bases not matched to a gene; V was cut back by 0 bases and J by 2 bases. CDR1 PRHDT and CDR2 FYEKMQ come from the germline V gene (reference sequence). The chain recombines TRBV13 with TRBJ2-6; TRBD1 matches 8 bases. The specimen was naive CD4+ T cells from blood. This receptor was taken from a man younger than 30 with type 1 diabetes. CDR3 residues: CASSLGDRAGANVLTF. CDR3 in DNA: TGTGCCAGCAGCTTAGGGGACAGGGCTGGGGCCAACGTCCTGACTTTC.